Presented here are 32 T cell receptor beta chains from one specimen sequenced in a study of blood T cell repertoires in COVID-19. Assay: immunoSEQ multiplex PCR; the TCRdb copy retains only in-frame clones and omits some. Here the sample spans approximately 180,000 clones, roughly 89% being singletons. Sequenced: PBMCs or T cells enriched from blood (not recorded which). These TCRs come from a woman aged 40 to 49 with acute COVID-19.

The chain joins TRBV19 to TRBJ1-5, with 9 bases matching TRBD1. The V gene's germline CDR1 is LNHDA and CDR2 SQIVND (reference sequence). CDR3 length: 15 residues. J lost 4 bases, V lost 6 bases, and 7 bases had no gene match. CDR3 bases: TGTGCCAGTAGCCCCGGACAGGGGAGAAATCAGCCCCAGCATTTT. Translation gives CASSPGQGRNQPQHF.

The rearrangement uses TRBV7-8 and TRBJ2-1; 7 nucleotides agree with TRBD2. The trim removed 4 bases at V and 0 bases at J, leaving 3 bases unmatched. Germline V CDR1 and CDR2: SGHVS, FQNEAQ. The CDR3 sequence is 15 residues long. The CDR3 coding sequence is TGTGCCAGCAGCTCCCGGACTAGCTCCTACAATGAGCAGTTCTTC. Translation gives CASSSRTSSYNEQFF. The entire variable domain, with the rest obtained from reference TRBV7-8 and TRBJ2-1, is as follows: GAGVSQSPRYKVAKRGQDVALRCDPISGHVSLFWYQQALGQGPEFLTYFQNEAQLDKSGLPSDRFFAERPEGSVSTLKIQRTQQEDSAVYLCASSSRTSSYNEQFFGPGTRLTVL.

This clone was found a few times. The chain's CDR3 is CASSEGTGSSPLHF. For the CDR3, the DNA is TGTGCCAGCAGTGAAGGGACAGGGAGTTCACCCCTCCACTTT. V is TRBV6-1 and J is TRBJ1-6; 8 bases agree with TRBD1. Germline CDR1 reads MNHNS; CDR2 reads SASEGT. V lost 1 base, J lost 9 bases, and 2 bases stayed unmatched. CDR3 length: 14 amino acids.

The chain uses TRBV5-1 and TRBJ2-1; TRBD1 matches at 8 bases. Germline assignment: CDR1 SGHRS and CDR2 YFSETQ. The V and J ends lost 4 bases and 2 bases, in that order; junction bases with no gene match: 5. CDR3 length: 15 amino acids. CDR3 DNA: TGCGCCAGCAGCGACAGGGGTAGCACCTACAATGAGCAGTTCTTC. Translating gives CASSDRGSTYNEQFF.

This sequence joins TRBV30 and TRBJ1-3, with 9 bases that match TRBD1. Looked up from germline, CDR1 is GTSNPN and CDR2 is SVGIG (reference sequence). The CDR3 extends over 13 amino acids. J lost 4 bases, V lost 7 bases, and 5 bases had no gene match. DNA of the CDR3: TGTGCCTTAAAACAGGGGGCCGGAAACACCATATATTTT. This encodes CALKQGAGNTIYF.

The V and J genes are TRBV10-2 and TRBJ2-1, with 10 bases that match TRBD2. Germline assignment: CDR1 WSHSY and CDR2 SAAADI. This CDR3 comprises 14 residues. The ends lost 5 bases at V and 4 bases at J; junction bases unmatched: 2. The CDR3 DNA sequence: TGCGCCAGCAGTCCTAGCGGGGGTTACAATGAGCAGTTCTTC. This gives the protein CASSPSGGYNEQFF.

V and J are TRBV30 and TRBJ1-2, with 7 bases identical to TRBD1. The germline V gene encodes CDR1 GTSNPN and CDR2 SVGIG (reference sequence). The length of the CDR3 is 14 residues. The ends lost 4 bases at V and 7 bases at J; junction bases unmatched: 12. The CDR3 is CAWKRAGGLVGYTF. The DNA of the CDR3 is TGTGCCTGGAAAAGGGCAGGGGGATTAGTTGGCTACACCTTC.

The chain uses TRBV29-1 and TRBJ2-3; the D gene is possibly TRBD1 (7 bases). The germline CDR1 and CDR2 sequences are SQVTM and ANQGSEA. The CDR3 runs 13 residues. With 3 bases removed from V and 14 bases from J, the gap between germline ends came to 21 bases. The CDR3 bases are TGCAGCGTTGAGGACTACCCGAGGGGGCAATGGTATTTT. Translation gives CSVEDYPRGQWYF.

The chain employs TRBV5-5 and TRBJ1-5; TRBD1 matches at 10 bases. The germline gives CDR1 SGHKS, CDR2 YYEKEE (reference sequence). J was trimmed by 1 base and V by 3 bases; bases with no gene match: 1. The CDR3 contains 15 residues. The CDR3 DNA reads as TGTGCCAGCAGCTGGGACAGGGGAAGCAATCAGCCCCAGCATTTT. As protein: CASSWDRGSNQPQHF.

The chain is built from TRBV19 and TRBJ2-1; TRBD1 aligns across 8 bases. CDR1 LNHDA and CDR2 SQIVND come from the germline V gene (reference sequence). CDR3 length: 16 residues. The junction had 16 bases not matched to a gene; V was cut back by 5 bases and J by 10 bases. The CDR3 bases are TGTGCCAGTAGTGACTCAGGGGGCCCCGCCCGCGGAGAGCAGTTCTTC. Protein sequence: CASSDSGGPARGEQFF.

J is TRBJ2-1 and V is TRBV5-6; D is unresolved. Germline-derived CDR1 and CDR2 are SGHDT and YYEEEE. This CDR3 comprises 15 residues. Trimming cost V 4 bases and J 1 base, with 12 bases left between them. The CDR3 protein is CASSRVLVSYNEQFF. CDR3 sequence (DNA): TGTGCCAGCAGCAGAGTCTTGGTGTCCTACAATGAGCAGTTCTTC.

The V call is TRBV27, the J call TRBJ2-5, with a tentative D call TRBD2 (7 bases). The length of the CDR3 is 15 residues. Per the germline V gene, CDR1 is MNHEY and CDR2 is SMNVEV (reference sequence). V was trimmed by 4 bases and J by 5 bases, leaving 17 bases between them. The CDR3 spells CASSSYGGADETQYF. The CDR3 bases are TGTGCCAGCAGTTCCTATGGGGGGGCGGATGAGACCCAGTACTTC.

CDR3 residues: CASSYPKVAGDRSRKTQYF. The CDR3 DNA reads as TGTGCCAGCAGCTATCCTAAGGTGGCGGGCGATCGCTCCCGAAAGACCCAGTACTTC. This rearrangement joins TRBV21-1 to TRBJ2-5; the table's D gene call, TRBD2, was not cross checked with the DNA. TRBV21-1 counts as a pseudogene. This CDR3 spans 19 amino acids.

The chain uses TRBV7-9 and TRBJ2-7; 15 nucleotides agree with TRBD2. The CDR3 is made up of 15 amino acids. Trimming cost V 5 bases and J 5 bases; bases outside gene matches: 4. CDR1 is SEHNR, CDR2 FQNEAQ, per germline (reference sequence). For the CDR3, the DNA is TGTGCCAGCAGCACCAGGACTAGCGGGAGGGACGAGCAGTACTTC. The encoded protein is CASSTRTSGRDEQYF.

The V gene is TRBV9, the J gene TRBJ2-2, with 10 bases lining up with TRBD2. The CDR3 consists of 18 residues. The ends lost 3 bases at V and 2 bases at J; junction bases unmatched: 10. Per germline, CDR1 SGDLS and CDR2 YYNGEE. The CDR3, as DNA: TGTGCCAGCAGCGCCGACCCTAGCGGGGGCCCCAACACCGGGGAGCTGTTTTTT. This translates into CASSADPSGGPNTGELFF.

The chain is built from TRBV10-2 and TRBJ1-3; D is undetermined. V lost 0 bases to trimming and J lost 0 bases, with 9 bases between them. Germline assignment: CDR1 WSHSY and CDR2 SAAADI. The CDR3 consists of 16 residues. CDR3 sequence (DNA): TGCGCCAGCAGTGAGTCGCTCCTAGGCTCTGGAAACACCATATATTTT. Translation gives CASSESLLGSGNTIYF.

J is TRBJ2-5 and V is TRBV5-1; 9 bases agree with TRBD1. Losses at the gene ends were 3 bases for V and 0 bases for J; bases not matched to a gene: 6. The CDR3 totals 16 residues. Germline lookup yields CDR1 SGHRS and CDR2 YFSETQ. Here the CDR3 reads CASSSSGQGYQETQYF. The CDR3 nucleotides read TGCGCCAGCAGCTCATCGGGACAGGGATACCAAGAGACCCAGTACTTC.

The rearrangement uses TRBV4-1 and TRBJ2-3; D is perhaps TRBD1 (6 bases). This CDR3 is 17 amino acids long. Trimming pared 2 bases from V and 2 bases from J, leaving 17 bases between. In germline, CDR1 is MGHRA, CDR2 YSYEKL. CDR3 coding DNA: TGCGCCAGCAGCCAAAGCCCGACAGGATCCTACACAGATACGCAGTATTTT. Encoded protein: CASSQSPTGSYTDTQYF.

Written as DNA, the CDR3 is TGTGCCAGCAGGCCAGACAGGGGGCCGGCAGCTTTCTTT. Translated: CASRPDRGPAAFF. The rearrangement joins TRBV27 to TRBJ1-1; TRBD1 matches at 10 bases. V gave up 6 bases and J gave up 10 bases; unmatched junction bases: 8. Germline V gene sequence: CDR1 MNHEY, CDR2 SMNVEV (reference sequence). This CDR3 contains 13 residues.

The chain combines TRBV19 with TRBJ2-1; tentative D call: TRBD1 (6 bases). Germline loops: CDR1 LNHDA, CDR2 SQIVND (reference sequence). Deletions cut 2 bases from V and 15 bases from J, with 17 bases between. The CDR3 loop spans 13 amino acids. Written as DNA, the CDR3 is TGTGCCAGTAGTATATATGCAGGGGCTGTGGGGTTCTTC. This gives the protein CASSIYAGAVGFF.

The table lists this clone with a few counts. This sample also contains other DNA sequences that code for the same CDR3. CDR3 sequence: CASSRGQGNSPLHF. The CDR3 bases are TGTGCCAGCAGCCGGGGGCAGGGTAATTCACCCCTCCACTTT. The rearrangement uses TRBV3-1 (or the pseudogene TRBV3-2) and TRBJ1-6; tentatively, D is TRBD1 (6 bases). The germline V gene encodes CDR1 LGHDT and CDR2 YNNKEL (reference sequence). V gave up 4 bases and J gave up 6 bases, with 10 bases separating them. The CDR3 is 14 residues long.

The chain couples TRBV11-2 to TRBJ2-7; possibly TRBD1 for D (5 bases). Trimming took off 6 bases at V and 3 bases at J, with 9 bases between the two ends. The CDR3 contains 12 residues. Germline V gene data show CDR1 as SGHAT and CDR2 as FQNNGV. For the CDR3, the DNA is TGTGCCAGCAGAGGGGCAGACTACGAGCAGTACTTC. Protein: CASRGADYEQYF. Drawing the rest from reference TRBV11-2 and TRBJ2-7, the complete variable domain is EAGVAQSPRYKIIEKRQSVAFWCNPISGHATLYWYQQILGQGPKLLIQFQNNGVVDDSQLPKDRFSAERLKGVDSTLKIQPAKLEDSAVYLCASRGADYEQYFGPGTRLTVT.

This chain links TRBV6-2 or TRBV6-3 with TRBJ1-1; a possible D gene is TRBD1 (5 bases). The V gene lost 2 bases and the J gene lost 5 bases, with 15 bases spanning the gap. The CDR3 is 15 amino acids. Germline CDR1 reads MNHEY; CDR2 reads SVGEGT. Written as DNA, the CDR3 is TGTGCCAGCAGTTACGAAGGGGCCGAGGTGACTGAAGCTTTCTTT. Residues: CASSYEGAEVTEAFF.

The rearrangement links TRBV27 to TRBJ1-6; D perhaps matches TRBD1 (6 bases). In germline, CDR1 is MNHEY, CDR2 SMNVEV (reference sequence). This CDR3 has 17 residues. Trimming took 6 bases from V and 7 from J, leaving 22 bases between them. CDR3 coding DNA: TGTGCCAGCAGAACCCGCGGACAGACTTTCGAAAATTCACCCCTCCACTTT. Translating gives CASRTRGQTFENSPLHF.

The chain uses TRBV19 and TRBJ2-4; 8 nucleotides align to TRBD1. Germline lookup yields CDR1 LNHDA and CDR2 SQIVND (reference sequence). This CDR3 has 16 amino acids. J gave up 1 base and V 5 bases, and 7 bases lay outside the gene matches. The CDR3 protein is CASSDRGREAKNIQYF. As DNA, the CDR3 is TGTGCCAGTAGTGACAGGGGAAGGGAGGCCAAAAACATTCAGTACTTC.

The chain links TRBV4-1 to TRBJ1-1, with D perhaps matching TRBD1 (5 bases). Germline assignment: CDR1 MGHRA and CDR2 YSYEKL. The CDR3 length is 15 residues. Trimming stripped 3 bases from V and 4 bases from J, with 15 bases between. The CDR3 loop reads CASSQRFPQGTEAFF. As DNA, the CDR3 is TGCGCCAGCAGCCAGCGCTTCCCTCAGGGCACTGAAGCTTTCTTT.

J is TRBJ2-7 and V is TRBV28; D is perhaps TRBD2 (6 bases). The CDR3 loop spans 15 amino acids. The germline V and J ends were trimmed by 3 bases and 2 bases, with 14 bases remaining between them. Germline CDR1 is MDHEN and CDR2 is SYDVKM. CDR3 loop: CASSLGGISPYEQYF. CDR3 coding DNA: TGTGCCAGCAGTTTGGGGGGAATTTCACCCTACGAGCAGTACTTC.

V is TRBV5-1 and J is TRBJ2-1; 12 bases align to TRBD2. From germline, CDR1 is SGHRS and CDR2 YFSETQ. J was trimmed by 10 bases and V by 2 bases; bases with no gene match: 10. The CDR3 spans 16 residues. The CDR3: CASSLSSGGATGEQFF. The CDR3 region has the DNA TGCGCCAGCAGCTTATCTAGCGGGGGGGCGACGGGCGAGCAGTTCTTC.

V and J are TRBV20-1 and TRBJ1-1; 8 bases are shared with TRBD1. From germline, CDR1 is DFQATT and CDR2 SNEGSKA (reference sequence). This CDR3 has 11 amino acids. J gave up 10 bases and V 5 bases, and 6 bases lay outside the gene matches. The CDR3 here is CSAQTGDVAFF. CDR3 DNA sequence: TGCAGTGCTCAGACAGGGGACGTAGCTTTCTTT.

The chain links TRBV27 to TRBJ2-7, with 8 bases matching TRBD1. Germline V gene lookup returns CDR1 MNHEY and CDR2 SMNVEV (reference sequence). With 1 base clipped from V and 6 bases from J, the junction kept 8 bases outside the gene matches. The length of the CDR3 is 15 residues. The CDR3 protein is CASSLYQGAGREQYF. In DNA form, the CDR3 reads TGTGCCAGCAGTTTATACCAGGGGGCTGGTCGCGAGCAGTACTTC.

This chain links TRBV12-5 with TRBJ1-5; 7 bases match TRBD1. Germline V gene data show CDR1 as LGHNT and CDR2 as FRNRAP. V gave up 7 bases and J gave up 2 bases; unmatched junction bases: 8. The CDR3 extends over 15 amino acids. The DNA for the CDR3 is TGTGCTAGTGCCCCACAGGGGAGTCGCAATCAGCCCCAGCATTTT. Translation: CASAPQGSRNQPQHF.

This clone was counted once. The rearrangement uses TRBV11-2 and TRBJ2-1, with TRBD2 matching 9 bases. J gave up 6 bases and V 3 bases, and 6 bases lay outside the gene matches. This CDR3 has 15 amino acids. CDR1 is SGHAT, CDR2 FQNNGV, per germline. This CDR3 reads CASSFRGTSINEQFF. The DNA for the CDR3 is TGTGCCAGCAGCTTCCGGGGGACTAGCATCAATGAGCAGTTCTTC.